A selection of T cell receptor beta chains follows, all from one sample in a study of blood T cell repertoires in COVID-19. Clones were sequenced by immunoSEQ multiplex PCR, and TCRdb holds only the in-frame ones, with some missing. The data contain roughly 250,000 clones, about 90% of them singletons. The sequenced sample was PBMCs or T cells enriched from blood (not recorded which). Receptors originate from a woman in her late teens or twenties who had recovered from COVID-19. CDR3s include the opening cysteine and the closing phenylalanine or tryptophan. Each record gives: clone size, V gene, D gene, J gene, CDR3 DNA, CDR3 protein. A D gene is named only where the DNA matches it firmly. Size is omitted from some rows. Given values are once, few, many or a class for expanded clones.

NA	TRBV5-1	TRBD2	TRBJ2-6	TGCGCCAGCAGCTGGGGGGGCCCGACTAGCGGGAGTCCTGGGGCCAACGTCCTGACTTTC	CASSWGGPTSGSPGANVLTF
NA	TRBV5-4	TRBD1	TRBJ1-2	TGTGCCAGCAGCTCATTAACAGGGGTACTGGGCTATGGCTACACCTTC	CASSSLTGVLGYGYTF
NA	TRBV10-3	TRBD1	TRBJ2-1	TGTGCCATCACCGGGACAGCAGACGATGAGCAGTTCTTC	CAITGTADDEQFF
NA	TRBV5-4	NA	TRBJ1-1	TGTGCCAGCAGCCTGACTCAGGGCAACACTGAAGCTTTCTTT	CASSLTQGNTEAFF
NA	TRBV10-3	NA	TRBJ1-3	TGTGCCATCAGCCCCCGGGATGGAAACACCATATATTTT	CAISPRDGNTIYF
NA	TRBV9	NA	TRBJ1-2	TGTGCCAGCAGCGTAGGGGCGCCGGGGAAGGGAGGCTACACCTTC	CASSVGAPGKGGYTF
NA	TRBV21-1	NA	TRBJ2-7	TGTGCCAGCAGCCGATTTGTGGCAGGGGGCCCCTACGAGCAGTACTTC	CASSRFVAGGPYEQYF
NA	TRBV9	TRBD1	TRBJ1-2	TGTGCCAGCAGCGTAGGAAGCACAGGGGGCAGTGAGTATGGCTACACCTTC	CASSVGSTGGSEYGYTF
medium-sized	TRBV4-3	TRBD2	TRBJ2-1	TGCGCCAGCAGCCAAAGCGGGGGGGATTACAATGAGCAGTTCTTC	CASSQSGGDYNEQFF
NA	TRBV11-2	TRBD2	TRBJ2-1	TGTGCCAGCAGCCCCCTTCCCTCTAGCGGGGTAATCGATGAGCAGTTCTTC	CASSPLPSSGVIDEQFF
NA	TRBV10-3	TRBD1	TRBJ1-1	TGTGCCACCACAGGGACAGGGAGCACTGAAGCTTTCTTT	CATTGTGSTEAFF
NA	TRBV19	TRBD2	TRBJ2-7	TGTGCCAGTAGTATAGATCACGGGACTAGCAACTACGAGCAGTACTTC	CASSIDHGTSNYEQYF
NA	TRBV5-4	NA	TRBJ2-3	TGTGCCAGCAGCTTTCTAGGCGCAGATACGCAGTATTTT	CASSFLGADTQYF
many	TRBV5-4	TRBD1	TRBJ1-6	TGTGCCAGCAGCTCCGGGACAGGTACCCGATATCGGTCACCCCTCCACTTT	CASSSGTGTRYRSPLHF
NA	TRBV23-1	TRBD1	TRBJ1-5	TGCGCCAGCAGCGATCCGGGACAGGAAAATCAGCCCCAGCATTTT	CASSDPGQENQPQHF
NA	TRBV29-1	NA	TRBJ1-1	TGCAGCGTTGTGGCGGGGGGGAGCGAAGCTTTCTTT	CSVVAGGSEAFF
NA	TRBV5-4	NA	TRBJ2-5	TGTGCCAGCAGCTTGCCAGGCCAAGAGACCCAGTACTTC	CASSLPGQETQYF
few	TRBV6-5	NA	TRBJ2-7	TGTGCCAGCAGTTATTCGGCCCAGGGTCGGTACGAGCAGTACTTC	CASSYSAQGRYEQYF
NA	TRBV5-4	TRBD1	TRBJ2-5	TGTGCCAGCAGCTTGGGACAGGGGGTCGCCCAAGAGACCCAGTACTTC	CASSLGQGVAQETQYF
NA	TRBV6-6	NA	TRBJ1-3	TGTGCCAGCACCACGGTAGCTGGAAACACCATATATTTT	CASTTVAGNTIYF
NA	TRBV7-9	NA	TRBJ1-5	TGTGCCAGCAGCTTAGGGGGGGGAAATCAGCCCCAGCATTTT	CASSLGGGNQPQHF
NA	TRBV10-2	NA	TRBJ1-1	TGCGCCAGCAGTGAGAACATACAGGGCGCTGAAGCTTTCTTT	CASSENIQGAEAFF
NA	TRBV25-1	TRBD2	TRBJ2-5	TGTGCCAGCAGTGCGGGACTAGCGGCCCAAGAGACCCAGTACTTC	CASSAGLAAQETQYF
NA	TRBV27	TRBD2	TRBJ2-2	TGTGCCAGCAGTTTACTAGCGGGGGCGGGCACCGGGGAGCTGTTTTTT	CASSLLAGAGTGELFF
NA	TRBV2	TRBD1	TRBJ1-2	TGTGCCAGCAGTTTCCAGGGGGCGAGCTACACCTTC	CASSFQGASYTF
NA	TRBV7-3	TRBD1	TRBJ2-1	TGTGCCAGCAGCTCGACAGGGGGCTACAATGAGCAGTTCTTC	CASSSTGGYNEQFF
once	TRBV5-4	NA	TRBJ1-2	TGTGCCAGCAGCGCCGGACAGCAAAACTATGGCTACACCTTC	CASSAGQQNYGYTF
NA	TRBV14	TRBD2	TRBJ2-1	TGTGCCAGCAGCCTCCAAGCGGGAGGGAGCTATGAGCAGTTCTTC	CASSLQAGGSYEQFF
NA	TRBV7-3	NA	TRBJ1-6	TGTGCCAGCAGCTTACAGGGAAGAAATTCACCCCTCCACTTT	CASSLQGRNSPLHF
NA	TRBV7-9	TRBD1	TRBJ2-7	TGTGCCAGCAGCTCGACGGACAGGGTATACGAGCAGTACTTC	CASSSTDRVYEQYF
NA	TRBV2	NA	TRBJ1-2	TGTGCCAGCAGTGATGGCAGGGGATATGGCTACACCTTC	CASSDGRGYGYTF
once	TRBV15	NA	TRBJ2-7	TGTGCCACCAGCAGAGATCGGGGCAGGGGAGGGAGGGCCACCTACGAGCAGTACTTC	CATSRDRGRGGRATYEQYF
NA	TRBV11-2	NA	TRBJ2-1	TGTGCCAGCAGTTCTGGGGGGGCTAGCTCCTACAATGAGCAGTTCTTC	CASSSGGASSYNEQFF
NA	TRBV24-1	TRBD1	TRBJ1-5	TGTGCCACCAGTGAACAGGGGGCTGTCAATCAGCCCCAGCATTTT	CATSEQGAVNQPQHF
NA	TRBV18	TRBD1	TRBJ1-2	TGTGCCAGCTCCTCACAGGGGAACTATGGCTACACCTTC	CASSSQGNYGYTF
NA	TRBV7-2	NA	TRBJ1-2	TGTGCCAGCAGCCAGGTGTCAGGGGTTTATGGCTACACCTTC	CASSQVSGVYGYTF
NA	TRBV5-7	NA	TRBJ2-2	TGTGCCAGCAGCCCCCAAACCCAGTCCCGGGGCACCGGGGAGCTGTTTTTT	CASSPQTQSRGTGELFF
NA	TRBV5-1	NA	TRBJ2-3	TGCGCCAGCGGTACAGGGCGTAGCACAGATACGCAGTATTTT	CASGTGRSTDTQYF
NA	TRBV15	NA	TRBJ2-5	TGTGCCACCAGCAGCGGGGGTAACCAAGAGACCCAGTACTTC	CATSSGGNQETQYF
NA	TRBV10-3	NA	TRBJ1-1	TGTGCCATCAGTGAGTCGACAGCGAACACTGAAGCTTTCTTT	CAISESTANTEAFF
NA	TRBV7-9	NA	TRBJ1-1	TGTGCCAGCAGCTCCTCTTGGGGGGGAGGTGTCACTGAAGCTTTCTTT	CASSSSWGGGVTEAFF
NA	TRBV9	TRBD1	TRBJ1-2	TGTGCCAGCAGCGTAGTGCCCCTCGTCCGTGACAGGGACCCCCTTAACTATGGCTACACCTTC	CASSVVPLVRDRDPLNYGYTF
NA	TRBV12-3/TRBV12-4	NA	TRBJ1-2	TGTGCCAGCACCCCGGGATATTATGGCTACACCTTC	CASTPGYYGYTF
NA	TRBV11-1	NA	TRBJ1-1	TGTGCCAGCAGCTTCCGCGTGGACACTGAAGCTTTCTTT	CASSFRVDTEAFF
NA	TRBV7-3	TRBD1	TRBJ1-1	TGTGCCAGCAGCTTATTGCTACAGGGGGACACTGAAGCTTTCTTT	CASSLLLQGDTEAFF
NA	TRBV18	TRBD1	TRBJ1-1	TGTGCCAGCTCATCAAACAATCCGGGACAGGGAAATGAAGCTTTCTTT	CASSSNNPGQGNEAFF
NA	TRBV7-2	NA	TRBJ2-5	TGTGCCAGCAGCTTAGGGGCGGGGCCGGGGGAGACCCAGTACTTC	CASSLGAGPGETQYF
NA	TRBV18	NA	TRBJ2-2	TGTGCCAGCTCACCACCCGTCACAGAAGGGGCCGGGGAGCTGTTTTTT	CASSPPVTEGAGELFF
NA	TRBV2	NA	TRBJ2-2	TGTGCCAGCAGTGCGGAGCAGATTAACACCGGGGAGCTGTTTTTT	CASSAEQINTGELFF
NA	TRBV4-1	NA	TRBJ1-1	TGCGCCAGCAGCCAAGGTCAGGCGAGGAACACTGAAGCTTTCTTT	CASSQGQARNTEAFF
NA	TRBV10-3	NA	TRBJ1-3	TGTGCCATCAGTGTCGGGGAAGGCACCATATATTTT	CAISVGEGTIYF
once	TRBV20-1	TRBD1	TRBJ1-4	TGCAGTGCTAGTCCAGGGACAGATGCAACTAATGAAAAACTGTTTTTT	CSASPGTDATNEKLFF
NA	TRBV9	NA	TRBJ1-3	TGTGCCAGCAGCAAGCAGGCGCTCTCTGGAAACACCATATATTTT	CASSKQALSGNTIYF
few	TRBV9	TRBD1	TRBJ2-5	TGTGCCAGCAGCCTGTGGGGACAGCACCAAGAGACCCAGTACTTC	CASSLWGQHQETQYF
once	TRBV21-1	NA	TRBJ2-6	TGTGCCAGCAGCAATAGGGGGCTTGGGGCCAACGTCCTGACTTTC	CASSNRGLGANVLTF
NA	TRBV5-1	NA	TRBJ2-3	TGCGCCAGCAGCTCCCTGGGTGGCAGGACGCAGTATTTT	CASSSLGGRTQYF
few	TRBV9	TRBD2	TRBJ2-2	TGTGCCAGCAGCGAACTAGCGGGATTTTCGAACACCGGGGAGCTGTTTTTT	CASSELAGFSNTGELFF
NA	TRBV18	NA	TRBJ1-2	TGTGCCAGCTCACCACCCCAGGGTCGTGGCTACACCTTC	CASSPPQGRGYTF
NA	TRBV28	NA	TRBJ1-2	TGTGCCAGCAGTTTACAGGAGGGCGGCTACACCTTC	CASSLQEGGYTF
NA	TRBV29-1	TRBD1	TRBJ1-2	TGCAGCGTTGAAAACAGGGGGCCCTATGGCTACACCTTC	CSVENRGPYGYTF